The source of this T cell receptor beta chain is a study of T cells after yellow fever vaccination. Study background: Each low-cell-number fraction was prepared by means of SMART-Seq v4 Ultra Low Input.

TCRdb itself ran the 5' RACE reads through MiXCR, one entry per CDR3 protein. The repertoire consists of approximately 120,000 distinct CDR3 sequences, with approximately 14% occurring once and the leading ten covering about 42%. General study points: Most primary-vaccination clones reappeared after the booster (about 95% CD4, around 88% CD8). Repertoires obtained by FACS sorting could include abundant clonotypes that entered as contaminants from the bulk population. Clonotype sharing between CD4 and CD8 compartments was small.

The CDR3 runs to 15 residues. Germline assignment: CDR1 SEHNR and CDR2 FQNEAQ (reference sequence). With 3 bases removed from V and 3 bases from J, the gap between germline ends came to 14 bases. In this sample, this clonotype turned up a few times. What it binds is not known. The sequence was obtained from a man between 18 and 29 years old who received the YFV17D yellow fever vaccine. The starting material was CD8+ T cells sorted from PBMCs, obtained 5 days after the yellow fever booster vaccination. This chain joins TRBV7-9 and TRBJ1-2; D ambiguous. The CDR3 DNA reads TGTGCCAGCAGCTTTCCGCGAGCGAGTCACTATGGCTACACCTTC. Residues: CASSFPRASHYGYTF. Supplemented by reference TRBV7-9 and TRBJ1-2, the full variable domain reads DTGVSQNPRHKITKRGQNVTFRCDPISEHNRLYWYRQTLGQGPEFLTYFQNEAQLEKSRLLSDRFSAERPKGSFSTLEIQRTEQGDSAMYLCASSFPRASHYGYTFGSGTRLTVV.